The rows below give T cell receptor beta chains drawn from one sample of a study of vaccination effects on CD4 cells after COVID-19. Their cognate antigens are unknown. The repertoire was sequenced with immunoSEQ multiplex PCR; TCRdb's copy has only in-frame clones and lacks some. The sample has 78,000 or so clones, 60% to 85% seen once. The specimen was CD4+ T cells from PBMCs cultured with SARS-CoV-2 spike peptides, collected before COVID-19 vaccination. These receptors were taken from a human donor who received a COVID-19 vaccine. Both conserved end residues are part of each CDR3. D genes are given only for firm matches. Clone size is shown for a subset of rows, as once, few, many or a class of expanded clone.

len: 14; d_gene: -; abundance: -; j_gene: TRBJ2-3; v_gene: TRBV2; CDR3nt: TGTGCCAGCAGTGTAGGCCTAAGCACAGATACGCAGTATTTT; CDR3aa: CASSVGLSTDTQYF
len: 14; d_gene: -; abundance: once; j_gene: TRBJ2-2; v_gene: TRBV9; CDR3nt: TGTGCCAGCAGCGTAGGAATATACACCGGGGAGCTGTTTTTT; CDR3aa: CASSVGIYTGELFF
len: 12; d_gene: -; abundance: -; j_gene: TRBJ1-5; v_gene: TRBV19; CDR3nt: TGTGCCAGCCGGAGGGGTAATCAGCCCCAGCATTTT; CDR3aa: CASRRGNQPQHF
len: 13; d_gene: -; abundance: once; j_gene: TRBJ1-1; v_gene: TRBV12-3/TRBV12-4; CDR3nt: TGTGCCAGCCTAGGGGGGGTCGGGGCTGAAGCTTTCTTT; CDR3aa: CASLGGVGAEAFF
len: 16; d_gene: TRBD2; abundance: -; j_gene: TRBJ2-1; v_gene: TRBV12-5; CDR3nt: TGTGCTAGTGGTCCGCCCGCTAGCGGGGGGCTCAATGAGCAGTTCTTC; CDR3aa: CASGPPASGGLNEQFF
len: 14; d_gene: -; abundance: -; j_gene: TRBJ2-3; v_gene: TRBV18; CDR3nt: TGTGCCAGCTCACCGAACAGGGAGGCAGATACGCAGTATTTT; CDR3aa: CASSPNREADTQYF
len: 15; d_gene: -; abundance: -; j_gene: TRBJ1-2; v_gene: TRBV19; CDR3nt: TGTGCCAGTAGTCCGAATCCGGGACTAGAACGTGGCTACACCTTC; CDR3aa: CASSPNPGLERGYTF
len: 14; d_gene: TRBD1; abundance: -; j_gene: TRBJ2-3; v_gene: TRBV7-2; CDR3nt: TGTGCCAGCAGCTTGGACAGGGGGGAAGATACGCAGTATTTT; CDR3aa: CASSLDRGEDTQYF
len: 13; d_gene: -; abundance: -; j_gene: TRBJ2-5; v_gene: TRBV5-1; CDR3nt: TGCGCCAGCAGCTTGGTAGGCCAAGAGACCCAGTACTTC; CDR3aa: CASSLVGQETQYF
len: 12; d_gene: -; abundance: -; j_gene: TRBJ2-3; v_gene: TRBV12-3/TRBV12-4; CDR3nt: TGTGCCAGCAACCAGGGTATAAATACGCAGTATTTT; CDR3aa: CASNQGINTQYF
len: 15; d_gene: TRBD1; abundance: -; j_gene: TRBJ2-2; v_gene: TRBV5-1; CDR3nt: TGCGCCAGCAGCTTGGAGGGACAGGTTTTCGGGGAGCTGTTTTTT; CDR3aa: CASSLEGQVFGELFF
len: 18; d_gene: TRBD1; abundance: -; j_gene: TRBJ1-1; v_gene: TRBV5-1; CDR3nt: TGCGCCAGCAGCTTACTAGGACAGGGGGCCGGAGGAGGCACTGAAGCTTTCTTT; CDR3aa: CASSLLGQGAGGGTEAFF
len: 15; d_gene: -; abundance: once; j_gene: TRBJ2-1; v_gene: TRBV7-2; CDR3nt: TGTGCCAGCAGCGTAGCTGCCGGGTACGGCAATGAGCAGTTCTTC; CDR3aa: CASSVAAGYGNEQFF
len: 14; d_gene: TRBD1; abundance: few; j_gene: TRBJ1-3; v_gene: TRBV7-3; CDR3nt: TGTGCCAGCAGCGACAGGGGTCCTGGAAACACCATATATTTT; CDR3aa: CASSDRGPGNTIYF
len: 17; d_gene: -; abundance: -; j_gene: TRBJ2-4; v_gene: TRBV6-1; CDR3nt: TGTGCCAGCAGTGAAGAGGGGTCGAGGGTAGCCAAAAACATTCAGTACTTC; CDR3aa: CASSEEGSRVAKNIQYF
len: 12; d_gene: -; abundance: -; j_gene: TRBJ1-2; v_gene: TRBV27; CDR3nt: TGTGCCAGCTCGGGCAGGGACTATGGCTACACCTTC; CDR3aa: CASSGRDYGYTF
len: 15; d_gene: TRBD2; abundance: -; j_gene: TRBJ2-3; v_gene: TRBV19; CDR3nt: TGTGCCAGTAGTATTCCAGCGGGGGCTACAGATACGCAGTATTTT; CDR3aa: CASSIPAGATDTQYF
len: 15; d_gene: TRBD1; abundance: -; j_gene: TRBJ1-3; v_gene: TRBV27; CDR3nt: TGTGCCAGCAGTTCGTTGGGGACAGCTGGAAACACCATATATTTT; CDR3aa: CASSSLGTAGNTIYF
len: 12; d_gene: -; abundance: -; j_gene: TRBJ1-2; v_gene: TRBV12-3/TRBV12-4; CDR3nt: TGTGCCAGCAGTTTCGACGGGTATGGCTACACCTTC; CDR3aa: CASSFDGYGYTF
len: 11; d_gene: -; abundance: -; j_gene: TRBJ2-1; v_gene: TRBV7-2; CDR3nt: TGTGCCAGCAGCCGAGCAAATGAGCAGTTCTTC; CDR3aa: CASSRANEQFF
len: 15; d_gene: TRBD1; abundance: -; j_gene: TRBJ2-3; v_gene: TRBV5-1; CDR3nt: TGCGCCAGCAGCTCAGGGACAGGCGGCACAGATACGCAGTATTTT; CDR3aa: CASSSGTGGTDTQYF
len: 11; d_gene: TRBD1; abundance: -; j_gene: TRBJ1-4; v_gene: TRBV28; CDR3nt: TGTGCCAGCAGTCCGACAGGGTTTCTGTTTTTT; CDR3aa: CASSPTGFLFF
len: 13; d_gene: -; abundance: -; j_gene: TRBJ2-1; v_gene: TRBV2; CDR3nt: TGTGCCAGCAGTGGGACAGCTATCAATGAGCAGTTCTTC; CDR3aa: CASSGTAINEQFF
len: 13; d_gene: -; abundance: once; j_gene: TRBJ1-5; v_gene: TRBV6-1; CDR3nt: TGTGCCAGCAGTGAAATCCCTGCGCAGCCCCAGCATTTT; CDR3aa: CASSEIPAQPQHF
len: 16; d_gene: TRBD1; abundance: -; j_gene: TRBJ2-3; v_gene: TRBV24-1; CDR3nt: TGTGCCACCAGTGATTTCGGACAGGGGGCAAGAGATACGCAGTATTTT; CDR3aa: CATSDFGQGARDTQYF
len: 20; d_gene: TRBD2; abundance: once; j_gene: TRBJ2-2; v_gene: TRBV24-1; CDR3nt: TGTGCCACCAGTGATTCTCCCGGGACTAGCGGGGGTCTAAACACCGGGGAGCTGTTTTTT; CDR3aa: CATSDSPGTSGGLNTGELFF
len: 16; d_gene: TRBD1; abundance: few; j_gene: TRBJ1-1; v_gene: TRBV5-1; CDR3nt: TGCGCCAGCAGCACCCGGACAGGGGAAAGTCGCTCTGAAGCTTTCTTT; CDR3aa: CASSTRTGESRSEAFF
len: 15; d_gene: -; abundance: -; j_gene: TRBJ2-2; v_gene: TRBV4-2; CDR3nt: TGTGCCAGCAGCCAAATCACGCCAACCACCGGGGAGCTGTTTTTT; CDR3aa: CASSQITPTTGELFF
len: 14; d_gene: -; abundance: -; j_gene: TRBJ1-4; v_gene: TRBV6-6; CDR3nt: TGTGCCAGCAGCCGGGAGTTAAGCAATGAAAAACTGTTTTTT; CDR3aa: CASSRELSNEKLFF
len: 14; d_gene: TRBD1; abundance: -; j_gene: TRBJ2-2; v_gene: TRBV24-1; CDR3nt: TGTGCCACCAATGCCGGACAGGGTATCGGGGAGCTGTTTTTT; CDR3aa: CATNAGQGIGELFF
len: 14; d_gene: -; abundance: -; j_gene: TRBJ2-5; v_gene: TRBV5-1; CDR3nt: TGCGCCAGCAGCCCAGACAGCACCCAAGAGACCCAGTACTTC; CDR3aa: CASSPDSTQETQYF
len: 13; d_gene: TRBD1; abundance: -; j_gene: TRBJ1-2; v_gene: TRBV5-6; CDR3nt: TGTGCCAGCAGCTGGGGACAGGGAGATGGCTACACCTTC; CDR3aa: CASSWGQGDGYTF
len: 13; d_gene: -; abundance: once; j_gene: TRBJ2-3; v_gene: TRBV6-1; CDR3nt: TGTGCCAGCAGTTTAAGGAGCACAGATACGCAGTATTTT; CDR3aa: CASSLRSTDTQYF
len: 15; d_gene: -; abundance: -; j_gene: TRBJ2-1; v_gene: TRBV28; CDR3nt: TGTGCCAGCAGCCCCTCCTCTGCGTTCTACAATGAGCAGTTCTTC; CDR3aa: CASSPSSAFYNEQFF
len: 16; d_gene: -; abundance: -; j_gene: TRBJ2-3; v_gene: TRBV7-2; CDR3nt: TGTGCCAGCAGCTATAAATCCTCTAGCGATTCTCATACGCAGTATTTT; CDR3aa: CASSYKSSSDSHTQYF
len: 15; d_gene: -; abundance: -; j_gene: TRBJ2-1; v_gene: TRBV24-1; CDR3nt: TGTGCCACCAGTGATTTAAAATCCCGCCACAATGAGCAGTTCTTC; CDR3aa: CATSDLKSRHNEQFF
len: 13; d_gene: -; abundance: -; j_gene: TRBJ1-6; v_gene: TRBV30; CDR3nt: TGTGCCTGGAGTGGTCACATTTATTCACCCCTCCACTTT; CDR3aa: CAWSGHIYSPLHF
len: 12; d_gene: -; abundance: -; j_gene: TRBJ1-1; v_gene: TRBV12-3/TRBV12-4; CDR3nt: TGTGCCAGCACCTCCCTGGACACTGAAGCTTTCTTT; CDR3aa: CASTSLDTEAFF
len: 15; d_gene: TRBD1; abundance: -; j_gene: TRBJ1-5; v_gene: TRBV7-9; CDR3nt: TGTGCCAGCAGCCCAGGGGGGTTCGGCAATCAGCCCCAGCATTTT; CDR3aa: CASSPGGFGNQPQHF
len: 14; d_gene: TRBD1; abundance: -; j_gene: TRBJ2-1; v_gene: TRBV15; CDR3nt: TGTGCCACCCGTCCGGGACAGACATACAATGAGCAGTTCTTC; CDR3aa: CATRPGQTYNEQFF
len: 14; d_gene: -; abundance: -; j_gene: TRBJ1-2; v_gene: TRBV15; CDR3nt: TGTGCCACCAGCAGAGGCGGGGGTGCCCAGGGCTACACCTTC; CDR3aa: CATSRGGGAQGYTF
len: 16; d_gene: -; abundance: -; j_gene: TRBJ1-2; v_gene: TRBV19; CDR3nt: TGTGCCAGTAGTATTACGGGAGGGCAGTCTAACTATGGCTACACCTTC; CDR3aa: CASSITGGQSNYGYTF
len: 12; d_gene: TRBD1; abundance: -; j_gene: TRBJ1-2; v_gene: TRBV3-1/TRBV3-2; CDR3nt: TGTGTCGCGGGACAGGGGAGCTATGGCTACACCTTC; CDR3aa: CVAGQGSYGYTF
len: 13; d_gene: -; abundance: -; j_gene: TRBJ2-5; v_gene: TRBV7-2; CDR3nt: TGTGCCAGCAGCTTAGCTTTTCAAGAGACCCAGTACTTC; CDR3aa: CASSLAFQETQYF
len: 16; d_gene: TRBD2; abundance: -; j_gene: TRBJ2-3; v_gene: TRBV11-3; CDR3nt: TGTGCCAGCAGCTCTGGACGGCGGGAGGTGGCAGATACGCAGTATTTT; CDR3aa: CASSSGRREVADTQYF
len: 19; d_gene: TRBD2; abundance: -; j_gene: TRBJ2-2; v_gene: TRBV4-1; CDR3nt: TGCGCCAGCAGCCAAGTGGGTCTAGCGGGGGGGCGTAGCACCGGGGAGCTGTTTTTT; CDR3aa: CASSQVGLAGGRSTGELFF
len: 13; d_gene: -; abundance: once; j_gene: TRBJ2-1; v_gene: TRBV30; CDR3nt: TGTGCCTGGAGTGAGGACAGTTACAATGAGCAGTTCTTC; CDR3aa: CAWSEDSYNEQFF
len: 13; d_gene: -; abundance: few; j_gene: TRBJ1-2; v_gene: TRBV2; CDR3nt: TGTGCCAGCAGCGTGACAGGACTGGATGGCTACACCTTC; CDR3aa: CASSVTGLDGYTF